This T cell receptor beta chain was observed in a study of OX40 agonist ivuxolimab in advanced cancers. On the study more broadly: Patients took ivuxolimab, an agonistic anti-OX40 (CD134) antibody.

TCRdb's table, derived via immunoSEQ multiplex PCR, lists solely in-frame clones and lacks some. The sample lists tens of thousands of clones; roughly 84% were seen once. This CDR3 has 14 residues. In germline, CDR1 is SGHTA, CDR2 FQGNSA. V was cut by 1 base and J by 7 bases, with 14 bases left in between. Sequencing was performed on CD4+ or CD8+ T cells sorted from blood, taken in a trial of the OX40 agonist ivuxolimab. This receptor was taken from an adult with an advanced solid tumor such as melanoma, head and neck, liver or kidney cancer. The chain is built from TRBV7-2 and TRBJ2-7; no firm D call. The CDR3 loop reads CASSLDSLPGEQYF. The CDR3 DNA reads TGTGCCAGCAGCTTAGACAGCCTCCCCGGGGAGCAGTACTTC.